The TCR beta chain under discussion was sequenced for a study of beta chain features in type 1 diabetes. Reverse transcription of all isolated RNA meant that expressed TCRB transcripts were sequenced. Profiling relied on immunoSEQ multiplex PCR, and the TCRdb table lists in-frame clones only, not all of them. The repertoire holds hundreds of thousands of clones, with approximately 9.9% as singletons. This clone was seen a handful of times. The CDR3 has 15 amino acids. Per germline, CDR1 SGHRS and CDR2 YFSETQ. The V gene end was trimmed by 4 bases and the J gene end by 1 base; junction bases not matched to a gene: 6.

Material for sequencing was naive CD4+ T cells from blood. The V call is TRBV5-1, the J call TRBJ2-7, with 9 bases matching TRBD1. This receptor was taken from a woman in her thirties in good health. The CDR3 loop is CASSEPGQGSYEQYF. The CDR3 bases are TGCGCCAGCAGCGAACCGGGACAGGGTTCCTACGAGCAGTACTTC.